This TCR beta chain was sequenced for a study of T cells of healthy individuals. In this sample, this clonotype turned up a few times. Trimming stripped 5 bases from V and 5 bases from J, with 13 bases between. The CDR3 totals 13 residues. Looked up from germline, CDR1 is SQVTM and CDR2 is ANQGSEA. Via MiXCR, TCRdb re-called the 5' RACE reads, giving one row per CDR3 protein. The sample contains around 53,000 distinct CDR3 sequences, roughly 14% of which appear only once. V usage is TRBV29-1 and J usage is TRBJ2-1, with D perhaps matching TRBD2 (5 bases). The sequence was collected from a human donor in good health. CDR3 amino acids: CSVSLLGNNEQFF. The CDR3 region has the DNA TGCAGCGTTTCCTTACTAGGTAACAATGAGCAGTTCTTC.